These T cell receptor beta chains were read from a single sample in a study of T cells in Graves' hyperthyroidism and ophthalmopathy. TCRdb fed the multiplex PCR reads into MiXCR, producing one record per CDR3 protein. Of about 420,000 distinct CDR3 sequences detected, roughly 13% appear once; the ten largest clones hold less than 6.5%. The specimen was blood. Receptor source: a woman aged 18-35 years with Graves' hyperthyroidism. Both conserved end residues are part of each CDR3. A D gene is named only where the DNA matches it firmly. Part of the rows lack a size; the others show once, few, many or a class for expanded clones.

many	TRBJ2-7	NA	TRBV6-2/TRBV6-3	CAVPGTIYEQYF	TGTGCCGTCCCCGGGACAATCTACGAGCAGTACTTC
few	TRBJ2-6	NA	TRBV4-1	CASSQPKDSSGANVLTF	TGCGCCAGCAGCCAGCCAAAGGACAGCTCTGGGGCCAACGTCCTGACTTTC
NA	TRBJ2-7	NA	TRBV6-2/TRBV6-3	CASSYSQLLVNYEQYF	TGTGCCAGCAGTTACTCGCAGTTGTTGGTTAACTACGAGCAGTACTTC
many	TRBJ1-2	NA	TRBV18	CATRNAGAEGYTF	TGTGCCACCCGAAATGCAGGGGCAGAAGGCTACACCTTC
many	TRBJ1-4	TRBD1	TRBV20-1	CSAGTGGHEKLFF	TGCAGTGCTGGGACAGGGGGGCATGAAAAACTGTTTTTT
many	TRBJ2-5	NA	TRBV28	CASSFSGGGQETQYF	TGTGCCAGCAGTTTTTCCGGGGGAGGCCAAGAGACCCAGTACTTC
NA	TRBJ2-7	TRBD2	TRBV7-8	CASSLSAIAGPSYEQYF	TGTGCCAGCAGCTTATCCGCGATAGCGGGACCGTCCTACGAGCAGTACTTC
NA	TRBJ2-5	NA	TRBV10-2	CASKYGHLQETQYF	TGCGCCAGCAAATACGGACACCTCCAAGAGACCCAGTACTTC
NA	TRBJ2-7	TRBD2	TRBV20-1	CSANLAGSYEQYF	TGCAGTGCAAATCTAGCGGGGTCCTACGAGCAGTACTTC
few	TRBJ2-3	NA	TRBV6-1	CASSLRGFTSTDTQYF	TGTGCCAGCAGTTTGCGTGGGTTCACTAGCACAGATACGCAGTATTTT
once	TRBJ1-2	NA	TRBV7-9	CASSLAPSTVRNGYTF	TGTGCCAGCAGCTTAGCGCCGTCGACAGTAAGGAATGGCTACACCTTC
NA	TRBJ1-6	TRBD1	TRBV12-3/TRBV12-4	CASSPTGGQFSPLHF	TGTGCCAGCAGCCCGACAGGGGGACAATTCTCACCCCTCCACTTT
many	TRBJ2-3	NA	TRBV18	CASSPPVADTQYF	TGTGCCAGCTCACCACCGGTGGCAGATACGCAGTATTTT
many	TRBJ2-7	NA	TRBV28	CASNLGGLSSYEQYF	TGTGCCAGCAACCTCGGGGGGCTGAGCTCCTACGAGCAGTACTTC
many	TRBJ1-1	TRBD1	TRBV28	CAITTGGRNTEAFF	TGTGCCATAACCACAGGGGGCCGGAACACTGAAGCTTTCTTT
few	TRBJ2-2	NA	TRBV10-3	CAISERGGTGELFF	TGTGCCATCAGTGAGCGAGGGGGCACCGGGGAGCTGTTTTTT
few	TRBJ2-6	NA	TRBV6-5	CASSPGTASHGANVLTF	TGTGCCAGCAGCCCCGGGACTGCTAGTCATGGGGCCAACGTCCTGACTTTC
NA	TRBJ2-1	NA	TRBV7-2	CASSLAEGSYNEQFF	TGTGCCAGCAGCTTAGCGGAAGGGTCCTACAATGAGCAGTTCTTC
many	TRBJ1-6	NA	TRBV2	CASSIQGGHNNSPLHF	TGTGCCAGCAGTATTCAAGGCGGACATAATAATTCACCCCTCCACTTT
few	TRBJ2-2	NA	TRBV7-6	CASSSAGAYTGELFF	TGTGCCAGCAGCTCCGCAGGGGCGTACACCGGGGAGCTGTTTTTT
many	TRBJ2-7	TRBD2	TRBV5-1	CASSLAGGGDEQYF	TGCGCCAGCAGCTTAGCGGGAGGTGGAGACGAGCAGTACTTC
many	TRBJ2-3	TRBD2	TRBV20-1	CSAVPQLAASTDTQYF	TGCAGTGCTGTCCCGCAACTAGCGGCTAGCACAGATACGCAGTATTTT
few	TRBJ1-1	NA	TRBV20-1	CSARGERDIENTEAFF	TGCAGTGCTAGAGGAGAAAGGGACATTGAAAACACTGAAGCTTTCTTT
many	TRBJ2-1	NA	TRBV5-1	CASKHGDISYNEQFF	TGCGCCAGCAAGCATGGGGACATCTCCTACAATGAGCAGTTCTTC
many	TRBJ2-7	NA	TRBV12-3/TRBV12-4	CASSFNRAGEQYF	TGTGCCAGCAGTTTTAACAGGGCGGGCGAGCAGTACTTC
many	TRBJ1-5	NA	TRBV28	CASSLSGRRVGLQHF	TGTGCCAGCAGTTTAAGTGGTCGGCGGGTGGGTCTCCAGCATTTT
NA	TRBJ2-7	TRBD1	TRBV25-1	CASSELGTESYEQYF	TGTGCCAGCAGTGAGCTCGGGACAGAGTCCTACGAGCAGTACTTC
many	TRBJ2-1	TRBD1	TRBV20-1	CSAPPRQGSYNEQFF	TGCAGTGCTCCACCGAGACAGGGGTCCTACAATGAGCAGTTCTTC
NA	TRBJ1-5	NA	TRBV10-3	CAISEGQINQPQHF	TGTGCCATCAGTGAGGGACAGATCAATCAGCCCCAGCATTTT
many	TRBJ2-1	NA	TRBV2	CASTTGPRLNEQFF	TGTGCCAGCACCACGGGCCCCAGACTCAATGAGCAGTTCTTC
few	TRBJ1-1	NA	TRBV5-1	CASSLGGHFNTEAFF	TGCGCCAGCAGCTTGGGGGGACACTTCAACACTGAAGCTTTCTTT
many	TRBJ2-7	NA	TRBV5-1	CASSLAFIGRHSYEQYF	TGCGCCAGCAGCTTGGCTTTCATCGGGAGACACTCCTACGAGCAGTACTTC
many	TRBJ1-1	NA	TRBV12-3/TRBV12-4	CASSFQAPAEAFF	TGTGCCAGCAGTTTTCAGGCGCCCGCTGAAGCTTTCTTT
many	TRBJ1-6	NA	TRBV7-9	CASRPEGEGRNSPLHF	TGTGCCAGCAGGCCCGAGGGAGAGGGGCGGAATTCACCCCTCCACTTT
few	TRBJ2-5	TRBD1	TRBV4-1	CASSPGQGGAGTQYF	TGCGCCAGCAGCCCGGGACAGGGGGGGGCGGGGACCCAGTACTTC
many	TRBJ1-1	NA	TRBV11-3	CASSLDPDTEAFF	TGTGCCAGCAGCTTAGATCCTGACACTGAAGCTTTCTTT
many	TRBJ1-1	NA	TRBV15	CATSRDVDGGTEAFF	TGTGCCACCAGCAGAGATGTGGATGGGGGCACTGAAGCTTTCTTT
NA	TRBJ2-3	NA	TRBV12-3/TRBV12-4	CASTSEGDREYF	TGTGCCAGCACCTCAGAAGGGGATAGGGAGTATTTT
many	TRBJ1-1	TRBD1	TRBV27	CASGEGQGGTEAFF	TGTGCCAGCGGCGAAGGACAGGGGGGCACTGAAGCTTTCTTT
many	TRBJ2-7	TRBD2	TRBV6-1	CASSEGGLAVLWYEQYF	TGTGCCAGCAGTGAAGGGGGACTAGCGGTTCTTTGGTACGAGCAGTACTTC
many	TRBJ2-1	TRBD2	TRBV7-9	CASSLGVAGDEQFF	TGTGCCAGCAGCTTAGGGGTAGCGGGGGATGAGCAGTTCTTC
many	TRBJ1-1	NA	TRBV2	CASSDNQLVGYDTEAFF	TGTGCCAGCAGTGATAACCAGTTGGTGGGTTATGACACTGAAGCTTTCTTT
NA	TRBJ1-5	NA	TRBV10-1	CASSEGLGQPQHF	TGCGCCAGCAGTGAGGGACTTGGTCAGCCCCAGCATTTT
NA	TRBJ1-2	TRBD1	TRBV28	CASRRTGGKGYTF	TGTGCCAGCAGGAGGACAGGGGGGAAGGGATACACCTTC
many	TRBJ2-2	NA	TRBV12-3/TRBV12-4	CASSLAGKNTGELFF	TGTGCCAGCAGTTTGGCAGGGAAGAACACCGGGGAGCTGTTTTTT
NA	TRBJ1-3	NA	TRBV28	CASTALLGSSGNTIYF	TGTGCCAGCACCGCCCTCCTCGGTTCCTCTGGAAACACCATATATTTT
many	TRBJ2-3	TRBD2	TRBV12-5	CASGGTSGFTDTQYF	TGTGCTAGTGGCGGAACTAGCGGCTTCACAGATACGCAGTATTTT
many	TRBJ2-2	TRBD2	TRBV2	CASSISRGRTGELFF	TGTGCCAGCAGTATTAGCCGCGGGAGGACCGGGGAGCTGTTTTTT
few	TRBJ2-5	TRBD2	TRBV5-1	CAGSPGLAGAQETQYF	TGCGCCGGCAGCCCGGGACTAGCGGGGGCCCAAGAGACCCAGTACTTC
many	TRBJ1-1	NA	TRBV7-3	CASSLNRDTEAFF	TGTGCCAGCAGCTTAAACAGGGACACTGAAGCTTTCTTT
few	TRBJ1-5	TRBD1	TRBV6-5	CASGDRGDQPQHF	TGTGCCAGCGGGGACAGGGGAGATCAGCCCCAGCATTTT
many	TRBJ2-3	NA	TRBV3-1	CASSRTPNTDTQYF	TGTGCCAGCAGCAGGACCCCTAACACAGATACGCAGTATTTT
NA	TRBJ2-1	NA	TRBV5-1	CASSFYICSARGLAETEQFF	NA
few	TRBJ1-5	NA	TRBV20-1	CSASLQPYQPQHF	TGCAGTGCTAGTTTACAGCCCTATCAGCCCCAGCATTTT
many	TRBJ2-3	TRBD1	TRBV6-1	CASSSGGFADTQYF	TGTGCCAGCAGTTCAGGGGGTTTCGCAGATACGCAGTATTTT
many	TRBJ2-7	NA	TRBV28	CASSLLGRQVSYEQYF	TGTGCCAGCAGTTTATTAGGGCGACAGGTTTCCTACGAGCAGTACTTC
NA	TRBJ2-3	NA	TRBV2	CAISELATSTDTQYF	TGTGCCATCAGTGAGTTGGCCACTAGCACAGATACGCAGTATTTT
many	TRBJ2-7	NA	TRBV3-1	CASSGTKRAAYEQYF	TGTGCCAGCAGCGGAACTAAGCGGGCCGCCTACGAGCAGTACTTC
many	TRBJ1-5	TRBD1	TRBV6-1	CASSEGEGVTGWTLNQPQHF	TGTGCCAGCAGTGAAGGCGAAGGGGTGACAGGGTGGACTCTAAATCAGCCCCAGCATTTT